One and the same sample provided the 28 T cell receptor beta chains below, sequenced in a study of OX40 agonist ivuxolimab in advanced cancers. Libraries were constructed by the immunoSEQ multiplex PCR assay. TCRdb retrieved this table from immuneACCESS and kept in-frame rearrangements only. Not all clones are present; in checked studies, unresolved V genes account for under half, and no reason is known for the remainder. Across this sample there are about 59,000 clones, with 75% to 90% seen only once. About 0.76% of the sample comes from the top ten. The input for sequencing was CD4+ or CD8+ T cells sorted from blood, taken in a trial of the OX40 agonist ivuxolimab. The receptors were gathered from an adult with an advanced solid tumor such as melanoma, head and neck, liver or kidney cancer.

This clone was recorded once. V and J are TRBV14 and TRBJ2-7; D is perhaps TRBD1 (6 bases). Trimming left V 4 bases short and J 2 bases short, with 9 bases between. This CDR3 is built from 13 residues. Germline V gene data show CDR1 as SGHDN and CDR2 as FVKESK. CDR3: CASSPWDTYEQYF. CDR3 bases: TGTGCCAGCAGCCCGTGGGACACCTACGAGCAGTACTTC.

V is TRBV11-3 and J is TRBJ2-1; D perhaps matches TRBD1 (7 bases). Germline assignment: CDR1 SGHNT and CDR2 YENEEA. The germline V and J ends were trimmed by 4 bases and 12 bases, with 16 bases remaining between them. The CDR3 contains 13 residues. The CDR3 bases are TGTGCCAGCAGCTCTTCAGGGGGGAGTGTGCAGTTCTTC. Translated: CASSSSGGSVQFF. Filled out from reference TRBV11-3 and TRBJ2-1, the complete variable domain reads EAGVVQSPRYKIIEKKQPVAFWCNPISGHNTLYWYLQNLGQGPELLIRYENEEAVDDSQLPKDRFSAERLKGVDSTLKIQPAELGDSAVYLCASSSSGGSVQFFGPGTRLTVL.

The chain links TRBV9 to TRBJ2-3; TRBD1 matches at 7 bases. The CDR3 runs to 17 residues. V gave up 0 bases and J gave up 2 bases; unmatched junction bases: 9. The germline CDR1 and CDR2 sequences are SGDLS and YYNGEE. This CDR3 reads CASSVEGAPQITDTQYF. CDR3 in DNA: TGTGCCAGCAGCGTAGAGGGGGCCCCGCAAATCACAGATACGCAGTATTTT.

This rearrangement joins TRBV7-6 to TRBJ2-1; TRBD2 matches at 12 bases. This CDR3 has 15 amino acids. Losses at the gene ends were 1 base for V and 9 bases for J; bases not matched to a gene: 4. Per germline, CDR1 SGHVS and CDR2 FNYEAQ. The CDR3 loop reads CASSLVGLAGVEQFF. As DNA, the CDR3 is TGTGCCAGCAGCTTAGTGGGACTAGCGGGTGTTGAGCAGTTCTTC.

The CDR3 spells CASSYRGAEQYF. The CDR3, as DNA: TGTGCCAGCAGTTACCGGGGGGCCGAGCAGTACTTC. The chain recombines TRBV6-6 with TRBJ2-7; TRBD2 is a possible D gene (7 bases). CDR3 length equals 12 residues. V shed 2 bases and J shed 6 bases, with 8 bases lying between them. The germline gives CDR1 MNHNY, CDR2 SVGAGI (reference sequence).

The V and J genes are TRBV5-1 and TRBJ2-2, with 7 bases identical to TRBD2. The V segment lost 0 bases and the J segment 2 bases; nucleotides outside the gene matches: 4. This CDR3 contains 16 residues. Germline V lookup: CDR1 SGHRS, CDR2 YFSETQ. This CDR3 reads CASSLGRGGNTGELFF. CDR3 nucleotides: TGCGCCAGCAGCTTGGGTCGCGGGGGAAACACCGGGGAGCTGTTTTTT.

Only a few counts were recorded for this clone. The chain carries TRBV5-6 and TRBJ2-7; D unresolved. Germline assignment: CDR1 SGHDT and CDR2 YYEEEE. The CDR3 sequence is 17 residues long. V lost 4 bases and J lost 2, with 22 bases in between. As DNA, the CDR3 is TGTGCCAGCAGCGGGATGGGTTTGTGGGCGAGCACCTACGAGCAGTACTTC. Protein: CASSGMGLWASTYEQYF.

The chain combines TRBV7-3 with TRBJ2-7; 9 positions agree with TRBD2. Germline V gives CDR1 SGHTA, CDR2 FQGTGA. V trimming: 5 bases; J trimming: 6 bases; junction bases outside the gene matches: 8. The CDR3 contains 14 residues. The CDR3 sequence: CASSQVAGAGEQYF. In DNA, the CDR3 is TGTGCCAGCAGCCAGGTAGCGGGAGCAGGCGAGCAGTACTTC.

The chain is built from TRBV2 and TRBJ1-2, with D possibly matching TRBD1 (5 bases). Trimming took off 4 bases at V and 8 bases at J, with 11 bases between the two ends. Germline CDR1 and CDR2: SNHLY and FYNNEI. The CDR3 is made up of 12 amino acids. The CDR3 nucleotides read TGTGCCAGCAGTGGAGACAGAGGAGGCTACACCTTC. Its protein is CASSGDRGGYTF.

In its sample, this clone was seen once. The chain is built from TRBV28 and TRBJ1-1; TRBD1 aligns across 8 bases. CDR1 is MDHEN, CDR2 SYDVKM, per germline. The CDR3 runs to 12 residues. V was pared by 5 bases and J by 6 bases, with 2 bases of the junction left unmatched. CDR3 bases: TGTGCCAGCAGTCCCAGGGGGCCTGAAGCTTTCTTT. Translation: CASSPRGPEAFF.

V is TRBV19 and J is TRBJ2-6; 11 bases line up with TRBD1. Looked up from germline, CDR1 is LNHDA and CDR2 is SQIVND (reference sequence). This CDR3 has 19 amino acids. Trimming removed 5 bases from V and 0 bases from J; junction bases left unmatched: 9. CDR3 bases: TGTGCCAGTAGTCTGCTACGGGGGACAGGGGGCTCTGGGGCCAACGTCCTGACTTTC. It is translated as CASSLLRGTGGSGANVLTF.

The chain has TRBV9 and TRBJ2-3, with D perhaps TRBD2 (5 bases). CDR1 is SGDLS, CDR2 YYNGEE, per germline. The V end was cut by 6 bases, the J end by 1 base, with 9 bases between. The CDR3 is made up of 13 amino acids. DNA of the CDR3: TGTGCCAGCAACCCCGGGGGCACAGATACGCAGTATTTT. Amino acid sequence: CASNPGGTDTQYF. The variable domain in full, with the rest retrieved from reference TRBV9 and TRBJ2-3, is DSGVTQTPKHLITATGQRVTLRCSPRSGDLSVYWYQQSLDQGLQFLIQYYNGEERAKGNILERFSAQQFPDLHSELNLSSLELGDSALYFCASNPGGTDTQYFGPGTRLTVL.

This rearrangement joins TRBV28 to TRBJ2-5; TRBD1 or TRBD2 may be the D gene (5 bases each). Germline CDR1 MDHEN, CDR2 SYDVKM. The CDR3 spans 12 residues. V was pared by 8 bases and J by 5 bases, with 12 bases between. This chain's CDR3 is CASGDLPETQYF. The CDR3 nucleotides read TGTGCCAGCGGGGACCTGCCGGAGACCCAGTACTTC.

J is TRBJ2-7 and V is TRBV28; the match to TRBD1 covers 9 bases. J was trimmed by 6 bases and V by 7 bases; bases with no gene match: 10. CDR1 is MDHEN and CDR2 is SYDVKM in the germline V gene. This CDR3 is 14 amino acids long. The DNA for the CDR3 is TGTGCCAGCAACCTCCGGGACAGGGTGGCCGAGCAGTACTTC. This encodes CASNLRDRVAEQYF.

The chain recombines TRBV5-6 with TRBJ2-2; TRBD2 matches 8 bases. V dropped 4 bases and J dropped 5; count of bases not matched to a gene: 4. CDR1 and CDR2 from the germline V gene are SGHDT and YYEEEE. This CDR3 comprises 14 residues. CDR3 DNA sequence: TGTGCCAGCAGCGGGGTAGCGGGAACCGGGGAGCTGTTTTTT. Amino acids: CASSGVAGTGELFF.

The chain employs TRBV18 and TRBJ2-1, with 8 bases fitting TRBD1. V gave up 3 bases and J gave up 10 bases; unmatched junction bases: 11. Germline CDR1 reads KGHSH; CDR2 reads LQKENI. This CDR3 region has 15 residues. The CDR3 region has the DNA TGTGCCAGCTCACCGACGAATCCGGGACAGGCAGAGCAGTTCTTC. It yields the protein CASSPTNPGQAEQFF.

This chain uses TRBV6-1 with TRBJ2-5, with 14 bases matching TRBD2. The CDR3 spans 14 residues. Germline trimming cut 10 bases from V and 5 bases from J; bases unmatched to any gene: 6. CDR1 is MNHNS and CDR2 is SASEGT in the germline V gene. The CDR3 spells CATGLAGGGETQYF. The CDR3 DNA follows: TGTGCCACCGGACTAGCGGGAGGTGGGGAGACCCAGTACTTC.

This clone was detected only a few times. The chain links TRBV7-6 to TRBJ2-7; TRBD2 aligns across 7 bases. CDR3 length: 15 amino acids. The germline gives CDR1 SGHVS, CDR2 FNYEAQ. V shed 2 bases and J 4 bases; nucleotides not matched to a gene: 8. The CDR3 DNA reads TGTGCCAGCAGCTTAAGGGCGGGAGTTGTTTACGAGCAGTACTTC. It is translated as CASSLRAGVVYEQYF.

The V gene is TRBV4-3, the J gene TRBJ2-3, with 10 bases identical to TRBD2. This CDR3 is built from 17 residues. Germline CDR1 LGHNA, CDR2 YSLEER. J was trimmed by 7 bases and V by 0 bases; bases with no gene match: 10. The CDR3 DNA is TGCGCCAGCAGCCAAGATACTGGGACTAGCGAAAGCTATACGCAGTATTTT. Its translation: CASSQDTGTSESYTQYF.

This chain joins TRBV7-3 and TRBJ2-3; TRBD2 matches 14 bases. V trimming: 2 bases; J trimming: 2 bases; junction bases outside the gene matches: 3. The germline CDR1 and CDR2 sequences are SGHTA and FQGTGA. CDR3 length: 17 amino acids. The CDR3 region has the DNA TGTGCCAGCAGCTTACGACTAGCGGGAGGGCCCACAGATACGCAGTATTTT. It codes for CASSLRLAGGPTDTQYF.

The V call is TRBV19, the J call TRBJ1-1; D remains unclear. This CDR3 spans 15 amino acids. From germline, CDR1 is LNHDA and CDR2 SQIVND (reference sequence). V was clipped by 4 bases and J by 6 bases, with 18 bases between them. CDR3 sequence (DNA): TGTGCCAGTAGTACTGTATTCTCTGACGGAGCTGAAGCTTTCTTT. Protein: CASSTVFSDGAEAFF.

This clone turned up a few times. The rearrangement uses TRBV7-3 and TRBJ2-3; D might be TRBD2 (5 bases). Germline CDR1 and CDR2: SGHTA and FQGTGA. The CDR3 is 17 residues long. The V end was cut by 5 bases, the J end by 0 bases, with 18 bases between. CDR3 region: CASSPGTGITSTDTQYF. In nucleotides, the CDR3 is TGTGCCAGCAGCCCGGGTACGGGAATAACTAGCACAGATACGCAGTATTTT.

The chain recombines TRBV19 with TRBJ2-2; 7 positions agree with TRBD1. CDR3 length: 14 residues. V shed 7 bases and J 1 base; nucleotides not matched to a gene: 3. Per germline, CDR1 LNHDA and CDR2 SQIVND (reference sequence). The CDR3 DNA is TGTGCCAGTATGCAGGGGGTGAACACCGGGGAGCTGTTTTTT. Translation gives CASMQGVNTGELFF.

The chain recombines TRBV19 with TRBJ2-7; 9 bases map to TRBD1. Germline-derived CDR1 and CDR2 are LNHDA and SQIVND (reference sequence). There are 14 residues in the CDR3. V was clipped by 5 bases and J by 7 bases; unmatched bases: 9. The CDR3 sequence is CASSFTGTGREQYF. Written as DNA, the CDR3 is TGTGCCAGTAGTTTCACCGGGACAGGGCGGGAGCAGTACTTC.

The J gene is TRBJ2-3, the V gene TRBV7-2; 9 bases are a match to TRBD1. Germline CDR1 reads SGHTA; CDR2 reads FQGNSA. The CDR3 is 16 residues long. J was trimmed by 4 bases and V by 8 bases; bases with no gene match: 13. The CDR3 DNA follows: TGTGCCAGCCTACCTAAGGGTACAGGGGGCGCAGATACGCAGTATTTT. Residues: CASLPKGTGGADTQYF.

The rearrangement joins TRBV29-1 to TRBJ2-1; no reliable D call. Germline CDR1 reads SQVTM; CDR2 reads ANQGSEA. This CDR3 is 13 amino acids long. V gave up 1 base and J gave up 3 bases, with 7 bases separating them. The CDR3 loop reads CSVEGASYNEQFF. The CDR3, as DNA: TGCAGCGTTGAAGGTGCCAGCTACAATGAGCAGTTCTTC.

The chain uses TRBV12-1 and TRBJ2-7; the table gives TRBD2 as D, unverified against the DNA. TRBV12-1 is reported as a pseudogene. The CDR3 runs to 15 residues. CDR3 amino acids: CASSFSPGVSDEQYF. The DNA for the CDR3 is TGTGCCAGCAGCTTTTCACCGGGAGTAAGCGACGAGCAGTACTTC.

The chain couples TRBV29-1 to TRBJ2-2; 8 bases align to TRBD1. Trimming at V came to 5 bases and at J to 9 bases, leaving 8 bases not matched to a gene. Germline V gives CDR1 SQVTM, CDR2 ANQGSEA. The length of the CDR3 is 13 residues. CDR3 DNA sequence: TGCAGCGTTAGGACAGGGAACTTCCGGGAGCTGTTTTTT. Its translation: CSVRTGNFRELFF.